The 27 T cell receptor beta chains presented below share a single source sample, sequenced in a study of identical twins. MiXCR, applied by TCRdb to the 5' RACE reads, yields one record per CDR3 protein. The table shows fewer than 650,000 distinct CDR3 sequences, with less than 9% occurring only once. These sequences were also reported in another study, on yellow fever vaccine responses in identical twins.

What was sequenced was PBMCs. Receptors originate from a woman aged 18-29 years in good health.

The chain couples TRBV28 to TRBJ2-1, with 12 bases fitting TRBD2. CDR1 is MDHEN, CDR2 SYDVKM, per germline. After removal of 7 bases from V and 8 bases from J, the junction contained 9 bases not matched to a gene. This CDR3 has 15 amino acids. The CDR3 here is CASTERTSGAYEQFF. In nucleotides, the CDR3 is TGTGCCAGCACGGAGCGGACTAGCGGGGCGTATGAGCAGTTCTTC.

This clonotype was recorded once. The rearrangement links TRBV11-2 to TRBJ2-3; TRBD2 aligns across 9 bases. V trimming: 5 bases; J trimming: 1 base; junction bases outside the gene matches: 13. From germline, CDR1 is SGHAT and CDR2 FQNNGV. This CDR3 contains 18 residues. In DNA form, the CDR3 reads TGTGCCAGCAGCCCCAACTCAGGCGGGGGGGCCGGCACAGATACGCAGTATTTT. It codes for CASSPNSGGGAGTDTQYF.

This clonotype was seen a handful of times. The rearrangement joins TRBV6-1 to TRBJ2-3, with no clear D. Trimming cost V 5 bases and J 2 bases, with 17 bases left between them. This CDR3 spans 16 amino acids. The germline gives CDR1 MNHNS, CDR2 SASEGT. As DNA, the CDR3 is TGTGCCAGCAGTAAACAGATTATACATATCACAGATACGCAGTATTTT. Translation gives CASSKQIIHITDTQYF.

This clonotype occurred many times. The chain employs TRBV12-3 or TRBV12-4 and TRBJ2-2; the D is unclear. Deletions cut 4 bases from V and 4 bases from J, with 10 bases between. This CDR3 spans 14 amino acids. As DNA, the CDR3 is TGTGCCAGCAGTTCTGAGCCGCGCACCGGGGAGCTGTTTTTT. Translating gives CASSSEPRTGELFF.

The rearrangement joins TRBV5-1 to TRBJ2-1; 7 bases are a match to TRBD1. CDR1 is SGHRS and CDR2 is YFSETQ in the germline V gene. V lost 3 bases to trimming and J lost 4 bases; unmatched junction nucleotides: 7. CDR3 length: 15 residues. The CDR3 protein is CASSSSGTEYNEQFF. The CDR3 DNA is TGCGCCAGCAGCTCGTCTGGGACAGAGTACAATGAGCAGTTCTTC. The full variable domain, its missing parts supplied by reference TRBV5-1 and TRBJ2-1, is KAGVTQTPRYLIKTRGQQVTLSCSPISGHRSVSWYQQTPGQGLQFLFEYFSETQRNKGNFPGRFSGRQFSNSRSEMNVSTLELGDSALYLCASSSSGTEYNEQFFGPGTRLTVL.

The rearrangement joins TRBV10-2 to TRBJ1-1; 7 bases fit TRBD1. After removal of 0 bases from V and 10 bases from J, the junction contained 8 bases not matched to a gene. CDR1 is WSHSY and CDR2 is SAAADI in the germline V gene. The CDR3 spans 14 residues. The CDR3 DNA follows: TGCGCCAGCAGTGAGTCGGGCACAGGGGAAGGAGCTTTCTTT. It codes for CASSESGTGEGAFF.

This clonotype has just a few counts. The CDR3 reads CASSQRQTNTEAFF. CDR3 bases: TGTGCCAGCAGCCAAAGACAGACTAACACTGAAGCTTTCTTT. The gene calls are TRBV3-1 and TRBJ1-1; perhaps TRBD1 as D (5 bases). The germline gives CDR1 LGHDT, CDR2 YNNKEL (reference sequence). This CDR3 is 14 amino acids long. V gave up 2 bases and J gave up 2 bases, with 9 bases separating them.

This clonotype has at least ten counts. V gene TRBV10-3 combines with J gene TRBJ1-2; 10 nucleotides match TRBD1. The length of the CDR3 is 15 residues. The germline V gene encodes CDR1 ENHRY and CDR2 SYGVKD. V dropped 7 bases and J dropped 5; count of bases not matched to a gene: 10. CDR3 nucleotides: TGTGCCATCACAGTTCAGGGACAGGGGATGTATGGCTACACCTTC. This gives the protein CAITVQGQGMYGYTF.

This sequence joins TRBV6-2 or TRBV6-3 and TRBJ1-5; 8 bases agree with TRBD1. With 2 bases clipped from V and 6 bases from J, the junction kept 3 bases outside the gene matches. Germline CDR1 and CDR2: MNHEY and SVGEGT. This CDR3 is built from 14 residues. The CDR3 region has the DNA TGTGCCAGCAGTTACCGCCAGGGGGCTCAGCCCCAGCATTTT. Protein sequence: CASSYRQGAQPQHF.

The V call is TRBV6-1, the J call TRBJ1-2; 7 bases are a match to TRBD1. Germline trimming cut 6 bases from V and 6 bases from J; bases unmatched to any gene: 7. This CDR3 spans 13 amino acids. Per the germline V gene, CDR1 is MNHNS and CDR2 is SASEGT. CDR3 nucleotides: TGTGCCAGCAGAAACACAGGGGCGAATGGCTACACCTTC. The encoded protein is CASRNTGANGYTF.

At least ten counts were recorded for this clonotype. The chain has TRBV15 and TRBJ1-4; 8 bases fit TRBD1. Germline trimming cut 1 base from V and 6 bases from J; bases unmatched to any gene: 4. CDR1 is LNHNV and CDR2 is YYDKDF in the germline V gene (reference sequence). The CDR3 is 15 residues long. The CDR3: CATSRGTGFDEKLFF. Written as DNA, the CDR3 is TGTGCCACCAGCAGAGGGACAGGGTTTGATGAAAAACTGTTTTTT.

The chain combines TRBV4-1 with TRBJ2-4, with D perhaps matching TRBD2 (6 bases). Trimming took off 0 bases at V and 0 bases at J, with 12 bases between the two ends. This CDR3 has 17 residues. Germline CDR1 MGHRA, CDR2 YSYEKL. CDR3 in amino acids: CASSQEGDSKAKNIQYF. The CDR3 DNA reads as TGCGCCAGCAGCCAAGAAGGGGACTCGAAAGCCAAAAACATTCAGTACTTC.

In its sample, this clonotype was seen many times. The chain joins TRBV2 to TRBJ2-7; D possibly corresponds to TRBD1 (5 bases). Germline values: CDR1 SNHLY, CDR2 FYNNEI. V dropped 4 bases and J dropped 1 base, with 11 bases sitting between them. This CDR3 region has 14 residues. CDR3 coding DNA: TGTGCCAGCAGTGCATCCAGGGCTTCCTACGAGCAGTACTTC. Encoded protein: CASSASRASYEQYF.

This clonotype was seen more than once but under ten times. This rearrangement joins TRBV20-1 to TRBJ2-3, with TRBD2 as a possible D gene (5 bases). Looked up from germline, CDR1 is DFQATT and CDR2 is SNEGSKA (reference sequence). CDR3 length equals 14 residues. V gave up 6 bases and J gave up 0 bases, with 13 bases separating them. The CDR3 is CSALAPPSTDTQYF. CDR3 DNA sequence: TGCAGTGCGCTAGCCCCCCCTAGCACAGATACGCAGTATTTT.

This clonotype was counted only a few times. The genes are TRBV5-1 and TRBJ2-3, with 7 nucleotides matching TRBD1. There are 15 residues in the CDR3. J lost 4 bases, V lost 4 bases, and 9 bases had no gene match. Per the germline V gene, CDR1 is SGHRS and CDR2 is YFSETQ. The DNA of the CDR3 is TGCGCCAGCAGCCTACAGGGGCCCGGGGCAGATACGCAGTATTTT. This gives the protein CASSLQGPGADTQYF.

This clonotype was counted at least ten times. The chain couples TRBV10-3 to TRBJ2-2; no definite D call. Germline V gene data show CDR1 as ENHRY and CDR2 as SYGVKD. V was clipped by 8 bases and J by 6 bases, with 7 bases between them. CDR3 length: 11 residues. The DNA for the CDR3 is TGTGCCATCTCTAGGGCCGGGGAGCTGTTTTTT. As protein: CAISRAGELFF.

The chain couples TRBV6-9 to TRBJ2-4; tentative D call: TRBD2 (5 bases). The germline V gene has CDR1 MNHGY and CDR2 SVAAGI. The V end lost 6 bases, the J end lost 5 bases, and 14 bases lay between the germline ends. The CDR3 is made up of 14 amino acids. CDR3 residues: CASRVHSVQNIQYF. The CDR3 bases are TGTGCCAGCAGAGTTCATAGCGTGCAAAACATTCAGTACTTC.

In its sample, this clonotype was seen many times. V is TRBV28 and J is TRBJ2-3; D is perhaps TRBD2 (6 bases). The V gene's germline CDR1 is MDHEN and CDR2 SYDVKM. V was trimmed by 3 bases and J by 0 bases, leaving 16 bases between them. The CDR3 extends over 17 amino acids. CDR3 sequence: CASSFGGGHLSTDTQYF. Here the CDR3 DNA reads TGTGCCAGCAGTTTTGGGGGAGGACACCTTAGCACAGATACGCAGTATTTT.

This clonotype was observed at least ten times. The chain combines TRBV6-1 with TRBJ1-4, with a possible D match to TRBD1 (5 bases). Germline V CDR1 and CDR2: MNHNS, SASEGT. The V gene lost 4 bases and the J gene lost 3 bases, with 9 bases spanning the gap. The CDR3 length is 14 residues. The DNA of the CDR3 is TGTGCCAGCAGTGCGGGGGTGGCTAATGAAAAACTGTTTTTT. This sequence encodes CASSAGVANEKLFF.

In this sample, this clonotype turned up a few times. The chain employs TRBV10-3 and TRBJ2-7; TRBD1 aligns across 7 bases. This CDR3 contains 14 residues. With 3 bases clipped from V and 0 bases from J, the junction kept 2 bases outside the gene matches. Germline V gene lookup returns CDR1 ENHRY and CDR2 SYGVKD. The CDR3 region has the DNA TGTGCCATCAGTGACGGGACAGCCTCCTACGAGCAGTACTTC. It encodes CAISDGTASYEQYF.

This clonotype has a count of ten or more. This sequence joins TRBV20-1 and TRBJ2-3, with 11 bases lining up with TRBD2. The germline V gene encodes CDR1 DFQATT and CDR2 SNEGSKA (reference sequence). This CDR3 has 17 residues. V dropped 2 bases and J dropped 4; count of bases not matched to a gene: 11. The CDR3 bases are TGCAGTGCTAGATATGACGCGACTAGCGGGGACCCAGATACGCAGTATTTT. Amino acid sequence: CSARYDATSGDPDTQYF.

Only a few counts were recorded for this clonotype. The rearrangement uses TRBV20-1 and TRBJ2-2; 16 nucleotides match TRBD2. The CDR3 has 16 amino acids. Trimming cost V 0 bases and J 6 bases; bases outside gene matches: 1. Germline values: CDR1 DFQATT, CDR2 SNEGSKA (reference sequence). The CDR3 DNA is TGCAGTGCTAGAGAGGGACTAGCGGGAGGGTCCGGGGAGCTGTTTTTT. Residues: CSAREGLAGGSGELFF.

This clonotype has only a few counts. The chain employs TRBV18 and TRBJ2-5, with D unresolved. This CDR3 is built from 13 residues. Trimming took off 4 bases at V and 3 bases at J, with 9 bases between the two ends. CDR1 KGHSH and CDR2 LQKENI come from the germline V gene. CDR3 sequence (DNA): TGTGCCAGCTCACATAGCATGGAAGAGACCCAGTACTTC. This codes for CASSHSMEETQYF.

The V gene is TRBV5-1, the J gene TRBJ2-7; 11 bases align to TRBD2. Germline values: CDR1 SGHRS, CDR2 YFSETQ. The CDR3 has 15 residues. J lost 2 bases, V lost 3 bases, and 4 bases had no gene match. CDR3 in amino acids: CASSSLAGGPYEQYF. Written as DNA, the CDR3 is TGCGCCAGCAGCTCTCTAGCGGGAGGCCCCTACGAGCAGTACTTC.

The chain has TRBV3-1 and TRBJ2-2, with a weak D call TRBD1 (5 bases). Germline V gene lookup returns CDR1 LGHDT and CDR2 YNNKEL (reference sequence). The CDR3 is 14 amino acids. V was trimmed by 1 base and J by 4 bases, leaving 7 bases between them. The CDR3 reads CASSQGQLTGELFF. CDR3 DNA sequence: TGTGCCAGCAGCCAAGGACAGCTCACCGGGGAGCTGTTTTTT.

The V call is TRBV27, the J call TRBJ1-5; TRBD1 might be the D (6 bases). The CDR3 loop spans 16 amino acids. Looked up from germline, CDR1 is MNHEY and CDR2 is SMNVEV (reference sequence). Trimming took off 5 bases at V and 0 bases at J, with 14 bases between the two ends. The CDR3 spells CASSEQGTLSNQPQHF. CDR3 bases: TGTGCCAGCAGTGAACAGGGAACCCTTAGCAATCAGCCCCAGCATTTT.

This clonotype was detected ten times or more. The chain combines TRBV2 with TRBJ2-1; 9 bases are a match to TRBD1. This CDR3 has 14 amino acids. Trimming cost V 11 bases and J 4 bases; bases outside gene matches: 9. In germline, CDR1 is SNHLY, CDR2 FYNNEI. The CDR3 DNA sequence: TGTGCCTCCAGGGACAGGGACCAATACAATGAGCAGTTCTTC. Translation gives CASRDRDQYNEQFF.